This T cell receptor beta chain emerged from a study of T cells in Graves' hyperthyroidism and ophthalmopathy. Study-level results: Median prediction lead before ophthalmopathy onset was about 6.5 months with the model.

The V gene lost 1 base and the J gene lost 7 bases, with 13 bases spanning the gap. Germline V gene lookup returns CDR1 GTSNPN and CDR2 SVGIG (reference sequence). The CDR3 covers 14 residues. Amplified regions were TCR beta CDR3 sequences from RNA transcripts. First-round RT-PCR of the TCR CDR3 relied on the HTBI primer set. A single record per CDR3 protein comes from TCRdb applying MiXCR to the multiplex PCR reads. The sample shows about half a million distinct CDR3 sequences, nearly 20% of them seen only once. This clonotype was observed a few times. Its antigen is not known. The J gene is TRBJ2-2, the V gene TRBV30; maybe TRBD1 (6 bases). Sequences were obtained from blood. The source is a man in his forties with Graves' ophthalmopathy. The DNA of the CDR3 is TGTGCCTGGAGTGCGATAGCAGGGGTCGGGGAGCTGTTTTTT. Its protein product is CAWSAIAGVGELFF.